This note documents a single TCR beta chain sequence. The data were taken from a study of shared clonotypes between healthy human individuals. The data were produced by immunoSEQ multiplex PCR, yet TCRdb's version contains in-frame clones alone and is incomplete. The sample consists of over a million clones, about 75% of them appearing once. Into CD45RA+ naive and CD45RA-negative memory subsets, the CD4+ cells were split. Specimen: memory CD4+ T cells sorted from blood. Indicated subset: CD45RA-negative fraction. The receptor's source is a man between 18 and 35 years old in good health.

The CDR3 DNA reads as TGTGCCAGCAGCGGGCCACAGGGTTTTAATGGCTACACCTTC. Translated: CASSGPQGFNGYTF. This chain uses TRBV5-6 with TRBJ1-2; possibly TRBD1 for D (6 bases). Trimming pared 4 bases from V and 6 bases from J, leaving 16 bases between. The CDR3 has 14 amino acids. Germline assignment: CDR1 SGHDT and CDR2 YYEEEE.